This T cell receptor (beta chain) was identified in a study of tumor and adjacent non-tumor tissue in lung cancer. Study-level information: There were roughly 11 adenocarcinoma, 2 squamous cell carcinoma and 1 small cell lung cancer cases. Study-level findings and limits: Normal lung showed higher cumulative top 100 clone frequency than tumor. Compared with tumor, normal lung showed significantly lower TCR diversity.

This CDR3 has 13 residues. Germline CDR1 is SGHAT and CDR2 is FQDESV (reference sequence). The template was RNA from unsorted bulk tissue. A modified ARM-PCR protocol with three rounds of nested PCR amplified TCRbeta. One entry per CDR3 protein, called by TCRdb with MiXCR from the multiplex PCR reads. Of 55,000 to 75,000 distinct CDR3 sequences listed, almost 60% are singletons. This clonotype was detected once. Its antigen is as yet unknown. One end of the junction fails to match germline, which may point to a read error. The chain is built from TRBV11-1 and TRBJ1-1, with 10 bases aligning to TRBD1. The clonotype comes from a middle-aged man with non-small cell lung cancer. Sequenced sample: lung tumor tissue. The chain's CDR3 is CPSSSTGGLEAFF. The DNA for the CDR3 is TGTCCCAGTAGCTCGACAGGGGGCCTTGAAGCCTTCTTT.